This TCR beta chain was observed in a study of cytomegalovirus exposure and HLA in healthy donors. Whole-study findings and limits: An analysis done earlier found most TCR beta V segments productive about 87% or about 30% of the time. TCR beta sequences reportedly predicted most subjects' HLA-A and HLA-B alleles accurately.

Primers for the PCR totalled 60 Vbeta and 13 Jbeta. Sequencing was performed with immunoSEQ multiplex PCR; in TCRdb, only in-frame clones are kept and a portion is missing. The table shows 70,000 to 80,000 clones, with more than 75% occurring only once. A note on this clone: Its antigen is unidentified.

Per the germline V gene, CDR1 is LNHDA and CDR2 is SQIVND (reference sequence). The CDR3 spans 14 residues. With 6 bases clipped from V and 4 bases from J, the junction kept 6 bases outside the gene matches. This clonotype was sampled from a young man in good health and CMV-seronegative. Sequencing was done on a sample of PBMCs. J is TRBJ1-2 and V is TRBV19; TRBD1 aligns across 9 bases. CDR3 DNA sequence: TGTGCCAGTAGGACGACAGGGGGTTCCTATGGCTACACCTTC. Protein product: CASRTTGGSYGYTF.